One and the same sample provided the 19 T cell receptor beta chains below, sequenced in a study of shared clonotypes between healthy human individuals. Using immunoSEQ multiplex PCR, the repertoire was profiled, and TCRdb retains in-frame clones only, with some absent. The data contain about 2.4 million clones, roughly 93% of them singletons. Sequencing was performed on naive CD4+ T cells from PBMCs. Subset reported: CD45RA+ positively selected. The source is a man between 18 and 29 years old in good health. Some clones in this sample may be carry-over from other donors' samples.

With regard to this clone: The same CDR3 can be traced to other DNA sequences in this sample. The gene calls are TRBV29-1 and TRBJ2-3; 8 bases map to TRBD2. J gave up 4 bases and V 4 bases, and 4 bases lay outside the gene matches. This CDR3 is built from 13 residues. The germline V gene encodes CDR1 SQVTM and CDR2 ANQGSEA. CDR3 nucleotide sequence: TGCAGCGTTGCCGGGAGGGCAGCAGATACGCAGTATTTT. The encoded protein is CSVAGRAADTQYF.

The chain joins TRBV4-1 to TRBJ1-5; D gene uncertain. The V end was cut by 2 bases, the J end by 2 bases, with 25 bases between. Germline lookup yields CDR1 MGHRA and CDR2 YSYEKL. The CDR3 length is 20 residues. The CDR3 reads CASSQKITSPTSAGNQPQHF. CDR3 in DNA: TGCGCCAGCAGCCAAAAGATCACAAGTCCAACCTCGGCGGGCAATCAGCCCCAGCATTTT.

The chain links TRBV5-1 to TRBJ2-5, with D maybe TRBD2 (5 bases). The CDR3 is 13 residues long. Germline V gene sequence: CDR1 SGHRS, CDR2 YFSETQ. V lost 6 bases and J lost 5, with 14 bases in between. The CDR3 DNA reads TGCGCCAGCATCTCCTCCCCGGGGGAGACCCAGTACTTC. The encoded protein is CASISSPGETQYF.

This chain uses TRBV30 with TRBJ2-2; D tentatively fits TRBD1 or TRBD2 (5 bases each). Germline CDR1 GTSNPN, CDR2 SVGIG (reference sequence). The CDR3 runs 13 residues. V lost 5 bases and J 6 bases, leaving 13 bases between the germline ends. CDR3 loop: CAWGGPWAGELFF. CDR3 in DNA: TGTGCCTGGGGGGGACCCTGGGCCGGGGAGCTGTTTTTT. The entire variable domain, with the rest obtained from reference TRBV30 and TRBJ2-2, is as follows: SQTIHQWPATLVQPVGSPLSLECTVEGTSNPNLYWYRQAAGRGLQLLFYSVGIGQISSEVPQNLSASRPQDRQFILSSKKLLLSDSGFYLCAWGGPWAGELFFGEGSRLTVL.

The rearrangement joins TRBV10-1 to TRBJ2-1; 9 bases match TRBD1. Germline lookup yields CDR1 WNHNN and CDR2 SYGVQD (reference sequence). The CDR3 runs 16 residues. Germline trimming cut 5 bases from V and 5 bases from J; bases unmatched to any gene: 10. CDR3 sequence (DNA): TGCGCCAGCAGTCTTTCGACAGGGGGTATCGACAATGAGCAGTTCTTC. Residues: CASSLSTGGIDNEQFF.

CDR3 loop: CASSLSGTLAGGHEQYF. CDR3 nucleotide sequence: TGTGCCAGCAGTTTATCTGGTACTCTAGCGGGAGGCCACGAGCAGTACTTC. This sequence joins TRBV28 and TRBJ2-7; TRBD2 agrees at 11 bases. This CDR3 has 17 amino acids. The germline V gene encodes CDR1 MDHEN and CDR2 SYDVKM. J lost 5 bases, V lost 1 base, and 10 bases had no gene match.

This clone has just one count. This chain links TRBV2 with TRBJ2-7; 7 bases fit TRBD1. The CDR3 extends over 16 amino acids. CDR1 is SNHLY and CDR2 is FYNNEI in the germline V gene. The V segment lost 4 bases and the J segment 3 bases; nucleotides outside the gene matches: 12. CDR3 sequence reads: CASSGYSRSGGYEQYF. DNA of the CDR3: TGTGCCAGCAGTGGGTACTCGAGGTCAGGGGGCTACGAGCAGTACTTC.

The chain combines TRBV7-6 with TRBJ2-1, with 8 bases aligning to TRBD2. Germline loops: CDR1 SGHVS, CDR2 FNYEAQ. After removal of 1 base from V and 4 bases from J, the junction contained 9 bases not matched to a gene. The CDR3 runs 17 residues. Here the CDR3 DNA reads TGTGCCAGCAGCTTAGAGGGTCGGGCGGGAGGATACAATGAGCAGTTCTTC. This codes for CASSLEGRAGGYNEQFF.

This chain joins TRBV5-4 and TRBJ1-3; 7 bases are a match to TRBD1. CDR3 length: 15 residues. The V gene's germline CDR1 is SGHNT and CDR2 YYREEE (reference sequence). With 4 bases clipped from V and 5 bases from J, the junction kept 9 bases outside the gene matches. For the CDR3, the DNA is TGTGCCAGCAGCCCGAACCCGGGACAGAGAAACACCATATATTTT. Protein product: CASSPNPGQRNTIYF.

The chain couples TRBV7-2 to TRBJ1-1; D not certain. The CDR3 covers 16 residues. From germline, CDR1 is SGHTA and CDR2 FQGNSA. Trimming cost V 3 bases and J 4 bases, with 18 bases left between them. Written as DNA, the CDR3 is TGTGCCAGCAGCTTCACTTCGACGGCGACGGGCACTGAAGCTTTCTTT. This codes for CASSFTSTATGTEAFF.

The chain is built from TRBV28 and TRBJ2-6; a weak D match, TRBD1 (5 bases). The V gene's germline CDR1 is MDHEN and CDR2 SYDVKM. The ends were cut back, 5 bases at V and 2 bases at J, with 13 bases in the middle. The CDR3 is made up of 16 amino acids. The CDR3 loop is CASSPPGLAGANVLTF. The CDR3 coding sequence is TGTGCCAGCAGTCCCCCAGGGCTGGCTGGGGCCAACGTCCTGACTTTC.

The DNA for the CDR3 is TGCGCCAGCAGCTTGCCGGGGACAGGGTTGTCCGAGCAGTACTTC. Its translation: CASSLPGTGLSEQYF. The chain is built from TRBV5-1 and TRBJ2-7; TRBD1 agrees at 9 bases. V lost 1 base to trimming and J lost 6 bases; unmatched junction nucleotides: 8. Germline V lookup: CDR1 SGHRS, CDR2 YFSETQ. The CDR3 is made up of 15 amino acids.

To note about this clone: Distinct nucleotide sequences in the sample also encode this CDR3. The chain uses TRBV18 and TRBJ2-5; D may be TRBD2 (5 bases). Per germline, CDR1 KGHSH and CDR2 LQKENI. V was shortened by 2 bases and J by 5 bases, with 9 bases between the two germline ends. The CDR3 sequence is 13 residues long. CDR3 DNA: TGTGCCAGCTCACCAGGGAGCGCTGAGACCCAGTACTTC. Translated: CASSPGSAETQYF.

The V gene is TRBV18, the J gene TRBJ2-7, with 9 bases lining up with TRBD1. The germline CDR1 and CDR2 sequences are KGHSH and LQKENI. Unmatched junction bases numbered 10, after V lost 6 bases and J lost 7 bases. The CDR3 spans 14 residues. The CDR3 DNA is TGTGCCAGCTCGCCGGGACAGGGAGTGTGGGAGCAGTACTTC. It translates to CASSPGQGVWEQYF.

Note on this clone: The same CDR3 also results from other DNA sequences found in this sample. The V gene is TRBV9, the J gene TRBJ2-3; D is ambiguous. V lost 0 bases, J lost 6 bases, and 8 bases lay in between. This CDR3 is 13 amino acids long. Germline V gives CDR1 SGDLS, CDR2 YYNGEE. The CDR3 here is CASSVDEVDTQYF. In DNA, the CDR3 is TGTGCCAGCAGCGTAGATGAGGTGGATACGCAGTATTTT.

The chain uses TRBV11-2 and TRBJ1-1, with D possibly being TRBD1 (6 bases). Trimming shortened V by 2 bases and J by 4 bases, and 14 bases separated the two germline ends. Germline V gene data show CDR1 as SGHAT and CDR2 as FQNNGV. CDR3 length: 15 residues. CDR3 loop: CASSLPGGVGTEAFF. Written as DNA, the CDR3 is TGTGCCAGCAGCTTACCCGGGGGCGTTGGCACTGAAGCTTTCTTT.

This sequence joins TRBV28 and TRBJ1-4; D uncertain. Per the germline V gene, CDR1 is MDHEN and CDR2 is SYDVKM. The CDR3 has 13 amino acids. V lost 5 bases, J lost 7 bases, and 11 bases lay in between. The CDR3, as DNA: TGTGCCAGCAGTCGGGGAAGGCCTGAAAAACTGTTTTTT. Translating gives CASSRGRPEKLFF.

The rearrangement links TRBV7-6 to TRBJ2-3; possible D gene TRBD2, 5 bases. The length of the CDR3 is 16 residues. Germline V lookup: CDR1 SGHVS, CDR2 FNYEAQ. V lost 5 bases and J lost 8, with 23 bases in between. CDR3 bases: TGTGCCAGCAGCCCCACTAGAGGAGAGGCGTGGGGTACGCAGTATTTT. Its translation is CASSPTRGEAWGTQYF.

This clone was seen a single time. This chain links TRBV14 with TRBJ2-7; no reliable D call. Germline CDR1 is SGHDN and CDR2 is FVKESK. CDR3 length: 15 residues. Trimming shortened V by 1 base and J by 3 bases, and 13 bases separated the two germline ends. Here the CDR3 DNA reads TGTGCCAGCAGCCAAGGCGTACCCCTTGGCTACGAGCAGTACTTC. It is translated as CASSQGVPLGYEQYF.